A single sample is the source of the 25 T cell receptor beta chains below, sequenced in a study of vaccination and CD4 T cells after COVID-19 (dated by TCRdb to between 2021 and 2024). Antigens of these TCRs are unknown. Taken with the paper, the label for treatment or condition translates to: roughly ten-day PBMC culture with coronavirus spike peptide pools or control peptides (ViraFEST assay). Library prep was done by PCR. Sequencing took place on an Illumina iSeq 100. DNA from cultured CD4+ T cells was subjected to TCR sequencing with the Oncomine TCR Beta short-read assay at the Johns Hopkins FTIC core. TCRdb cleaned the public reads at Q25 with fastp, built clones with MiXCR and kept in-frame beta chains. Every distinct CDR3 protein forms one entry, paired with its most common genes and DNA. Recorded for this sample are fewer than 9,500 distinct CDR3 sequences; 51% of them occurred a single time. Approximately 35% of the sample is held by the ten biggest clonotypes.

Sequenced input: CD4+ T cells from blood, cultured in vitro. The receptors originated from a human donor who had recovered from COVID-19.

V is TRBV6-1 and J is TRBJ2-7; 8 nucleotides match TRBD2. The CDR3 is 13 amino acids. V shed 8 bases, J shed 3 bases, and the junction held 6 bases outside the gene matches. Germline CDR1 and CDR2: MNHNS and SASEGT. CDR3 sequence reads: CASEWAGGYEQYF. The DNA for the CDR3 is TGTGCCAGCGAGTGGGCGGGAGGCTACGAGCAGTACTTC.

The chain employs TRBV27 and TRBJ2-1, with D possibly being TRBD2 (7 bases). Germline CDR1 reads MNHEY; CDR2 reads SMNVEV (reference sequence). Trimming removed 2 bases from V and 13 bases from J, with 9 bases in between. This CDR3 spans 11 amino acids. CDR3: CASSLAGAQFF. The CDR3 nucleotides read TGTGCCAGCAGTTTAGCGGGGGCACAGTTCTTC.

The chain has TRBV27 and TRBJ2-1; possible D gene TRBD1, 6 bases. The CDR3 runs to 14 residues. Trimming shortened V by 10 bases and J by 0 bases, and 13 bases separated the two germline ends. The V gene's germline CDR1 is MNHEY and CDR2 SMNVEV (reference sequence). The chain's CDR3 is CATGGPSSYNEQFF. CDR3 sequence (DNA): TGTGCCACTGGGGGCCCGAGCTCCTACAATGAGCAGTTCTTC.

The rearrangement uses TRBV6-5 and TRBJ1-1; D gene unclear. Germline V gene data show CDR1 as MNHEY and CDR2 as SVGAGI. This CDR3 has 17 amino acids. Trimming left V 0 bases short and J 0 bases short, with 14 bases between. In DNA, the CDR3 is TGTGCCAGCAGTTACTCGATGTCTCCCTTCCTGAACACTGAAGCTTTCTTT. Translated: CASSYSMSPFLNTEAFF.

The chain links TRBV7-9 to TRBJ2-7; D tentatively reads TRBD1 or TRBD2 (6 bases each). CDR1 SEHNR and CDR2 FQNEAQ come from the germline V gene (reference sequence). The CDR3 is 17 amino acids. Deletions cut 5 bases from V and 0 bases from J, with 20 bases between. The CDR3 loop reads CASSQIKWGAGSYEQYF. In DNA, the CDR3 is TGTGCCAGCAGCCAGATCAAATGGGGGGCTGGCTCCTACGAGCAGTACTTC.

The chain combines TRBV6-1 with TRBJ1-2, with 8 bases that match TRBD1. The CDR3 has 14 residues. V trimming: 2 bases; J trimming: 7 bases; junction bases outside the gene matches: 6. Germline V gene lookup returns CDR1 MNHNS and CDR2 SASEGT. This CDR3 is CASSEYKTGVGYTF. CDR3 DNA sequence: TGTGCCAGCAGTGAATATAAGACAGGGGTTGGCTACACCTTC.

This clonotype was detected a few times. One end of the junction fails to match germline, which may point to a read error. The chain uses TRBV24-1 and TRBJ2-2, with D unresolved. The CDR3 has 14 residues. Germline CDR1 reads KGHDR; CDR2 reads SFDVKD. The CDR3 protein is CATRPQGNPGELFF. CDR3 nucleotides: TGTGCCACCAGACCCCAAGGGAACCCCGGGGAGCTGTTTTTT.

By frequency in the sample, this clonotype is large. CDR3 protein: CASNPDRVTGELFF. The CDR3 bases are TGTGCCAGCAATCCGGACAGGGTCACCGGGGAGCTGTTTTTT. The chain couples TRBV2 to TRBJ2-2; 8 bases match TRBD1. The germline CDR1 and CDR2 sequences are SNHLY and FYNNEI. V was pared by 7 bases and J by 4 bases, with 5 bases of the junction left unmatched. The CDR3 contains 14 residues.

The V call is TRBV5-1, the J call TRBJ2-1, with 8 bases fitting TRBD1. Germline V gene sequence: CDR1 SGHRS, CDR2 YFSETQ. V dropped 2 bases and J dropped 9; count of bases not matched to a gene: 4. The CDR3 runs 13 residues. For the CDR3, the DNA is TGCGCCAGCAGCTTAGGACAGGGTGGTGAGCAGTTCTTC. It codes for CASSLGQGGEQFF.

There are a few counts of this clonotype. The rearrangement joins TRBV11-2 to TRBJ2-1; 9 bases are a match to TRBD2. The trim removed 5 bases at V and 5 bases at J, leaving 10 bases unmatched. This CDR3 is 16 amino acids long. The germline CDR1 and CDR2 sequences are SGHAT and FQNNGV. The CDR3 loop is CASSPHSGRPHNEQFF. Written as DNA, the CDR3 is TGTGCCAGCAGCCCCCATAGCGGGAGACCCCACAATGAGCAGTTCTTC.

The chain combines TRBV11-2 with TRBJ2-2, with 13 bases identical to TRBD2. CDR1 and CDR2 (germline): SGHAT, FQNNGV. The V and J ends lost 1 base and 6 bases, in that order; junction bases with no gene match: 8. CDR3 size: 18 residues. As DNA, the CDR3 is TGTGCCAGCAGCTTAGGCCGAACTAGCGGGAGGGGTGCCGGGGAGCTGTTTTTT. It codes for CASSLGRTSGRGAGELFF.

This rearrangement joins TRBV20-1 to TRBJ2-7; TRBD2 matches at 10 bases. The junction had 10 bases not matched to a gene; V was cut back by 7 bases and J by 4 bases. Germline V lookup: CDR1 DFQATT, CDR2 SNEGSKA (reference sequence). The CDR3 has 14 residues. DNA for the CDR3: TGCAGTGGCCGGAATCTAGCGGGAGTTTACGAGCAGTACTTC. As protein: CSGRNLAGVYEQYF.

The chain employs TRBV5-6 and TRBJ2-1; D not certain. The CDR3 length is 13 residues. With 0 bases removed from V and 7 bases from J, the gap between germline ends came to 8 bases. Germline V CDR1 and CDR2: SGHDT, YYEEEE. The CDR3: CASSLGPRNEQFF. The CDR3 DNA sequence: TGTGCCAGCAGCTTGGGGCCCCGTAATGAGCAGTTCTTC.

The chain couples TRBV7-8 to TRBJ2-7, with 11 nucleotides matching TRBD1. In germline, CDR1 is SGHVS, CDR2 FQNEAQ. The CDR3 extends over 14 amino acids. J was trimmed by 7 bases and V by 3 bases; bases with no gene match: 5. The CDR3 nucleotides are TGTGCCAGCAGCTTTACCCGGGACAGGGGGGAGCAGTACTTC. It codes for CASSFTRDRGEQYF.

The chain uses TRBV19 and TRBJ1-5; D call uncertain. CDR1 is LNHDA, CDR2 SQIVND, per germline (reference sequence). This CDR3 is built from 15 residues. V lost 4 bases, J lost 6 bases, and 16 bases lay in between. CDR3 sequence reads: CASSTSDGLGQPQHF. DNA for the CDR3: TGTGCCAGTAGTACATCGGACGGCCTCGGTCAGCCCCAGCATTTT.

The rearrangement joins TRBV12-3 or TRBV12-4 to TRBJ2-2; 9 bases line up with TRBD1. The trim removed 3 bases at V and 6 bases at J, leaving 2 bases unmatched. CDR3 length: 14 amino acids. CDR3 sequence (DNA): TGTGCCAGCAGTTTTACAGGGGGCCCCGGGGAGCTGTTTTTT. Translated: CASSFTGGPGELFF.

The chain uses TRBV14 and TRBJ2-5; D is unclear. The CDR3 runs 14 residues. The V end was cut by 2 bases, the J end by 1 base, with 8 bases between. The germline gives CDR1 SGHDN, CDR2 FVKESK. The chain's CDR3 is CASSQRQIQETQYF. The CDR3 nucleotides are TGTGCCAGCAGCCAAAGACAAATCCAAGAGACCCAGTACTTC.

The chain combines TRBV7-8 with TRBJ2-1; maybe TRBD1 (5 bases). The CDR3 consists of 14 residues. From germline, CDR1 is SGHVS and CDR2 FQNEAQ. V lost 6 bases and J lost 0, with 9 bases in between. The DNA of the CDR3 is TGTGCCAGCAGACCTGACAGCTCCTACAATGAGCAGTTCTTC. This codes for CASRPDSSYNEQFF.

This chain connects TRBV20-1 to TRBJ1-1; D uncertain. The CDR3 consists of 13 residues. CDR1 and CDR2 from the germline V gene are DFQATT and SNEGSKA (reference sequence). Trimming left V 0 bases short and J 0 bases short, with 5 bases between. The CDR3 protein is CSARDWVNTEAFF. CDR3 coding DNA: TGCAGTGCTAGAGATTGGGTGAACACTGAAGCTTTCTTT.

This clonotype came up a few times. V is TRBV6-4 and J is TRBJ2-2; D may match TRBD1 or TRBD2 (5 bases each). The CDR3 extends over 13 amino acids. V lost 3 bases and J lost 4, with 6 bases in between. Germline CDR1 and CDR2: MRHNA and SNTAGT. CDR3 in amino acids: CASSEGTTGELFF. CDR3 nucleotide sequence: TGTGCCAGCAGTGAGGGGACCACCGGGGAGCTGTTTTTT.

In this sample, this clonotype turned up once. The gene calls are TRBV18 and TRBJ2-2; TRBD1 is a possible D gene (6 bases). Germline lookup yields CDR1 KGHSH and CDR2 LQKENI. The CDR3 spans 15 residues. V shed 2 bases and J shed 1 base, with 8 bases lying between them. This chain's CDR3 is CASSPTGRNTGELFF. CDR3 nucleotides: TGTGCCAGCTCACCAACAGGGAGGAACACCGGGGAGCTGTTTTTT.

This clonotype came up a few times. The chain uses TRBV12-5 and TRBJ1-2; 8 bases match TRBD1. Germline V gene sequence: CDR1 LGHNT, CDR2 FRNRAP. V shed 2 bases, J shed 8 bases, and the junction held 10 bases outside the gene matches. The CDR3 is 15 residues long. CDR3 sequence reads: CASGLHVRGRRGYTF. The CDR3 nucleotides read TGTGCTAGTGGTTTGCATGTCAGGGGGCGTCGGGGCTACACCTTC.

This chain joins TRBV11-3 and TRBJ1-2; 7 positions match TRBD1. Trimming took 5 bases from V and 2 from J; bases not matched to a gene: 2. The germline V gene has CDR1 SGHNT and CDR2 YENEEA. CDR3 size: 13 residues. The CDR3 sequence: CASSRDSNYGYTF. CDR3 sequence (DNA): TGTGCCAGCAGCCGGGACAGCAACTATGGCTACACCTTC.

J is TRBJ2-1 and V is TRBV6-1, with TRBD2 as a possible D gene (6 bases). Trimming took 8 bases from V and 4 from J, leaving 12 bases between them. This CDR3 region has 13 residues. Germline V gene lookup returns CDR1 MNHNS and CDR2 SASEGT. CDR3 sequence: CASERVSYNEQFF. The DNA for the CDR3 is TGTGCCAGCGAGCGGGTCTCATACAATGAGCAGTTCTTC.

This sequence joins TRBV27 and TRBJ1-1, with D possibly TRBD1 on 6 matching bases. CDR1 is MNHEY, CDR2 SMNVEV, per germline (reference sequence). With 3 bases removed from V and 1 base from J, the gap between germline ends came to 18 bases. The CDR3 sequence is 17 residues long. The CDR3 loop is CASSFSEGGPGNTEAFF. CDR3 sequence (DNA): TGTGCCAGCAGTTTCTCTGAGGGGGGACCGGGGAACACTGAAGCTTTCTTT.